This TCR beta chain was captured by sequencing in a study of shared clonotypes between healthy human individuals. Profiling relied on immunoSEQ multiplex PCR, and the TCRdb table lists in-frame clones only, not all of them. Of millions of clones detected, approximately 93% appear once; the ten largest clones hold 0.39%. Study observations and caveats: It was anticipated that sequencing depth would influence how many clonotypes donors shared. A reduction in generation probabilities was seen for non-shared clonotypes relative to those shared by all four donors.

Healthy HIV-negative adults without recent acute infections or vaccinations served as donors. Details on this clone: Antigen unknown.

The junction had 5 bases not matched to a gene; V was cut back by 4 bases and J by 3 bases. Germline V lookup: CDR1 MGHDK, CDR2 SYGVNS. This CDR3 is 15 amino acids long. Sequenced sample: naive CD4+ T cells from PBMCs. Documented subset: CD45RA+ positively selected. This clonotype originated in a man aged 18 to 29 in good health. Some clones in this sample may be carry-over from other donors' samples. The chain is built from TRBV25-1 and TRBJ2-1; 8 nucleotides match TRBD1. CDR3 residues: CASSGTGNIYNEQFF. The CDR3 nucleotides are TGTGCCAGCAGTGGGACAGGGAATATCTACAATGAGCAGTTCTTC.